This T cell receptor (beta chain) originates from a study of T cell responses to AZD1222 COVID-19 vaccine. Here immunoSEQ multiplex PCR was the method, and the copy in TCRdb shows in-frame clones only, minus some. In the table there are just under 35,000 clones, under 90% of which are singletons. In regard to this clone: The antigen is undetermined.

Second-dose groups at about 4 or about 12 weeks were pooled. Study results and limitations: The donor group comprised mostly white British people and more females; the analysis possibly underestimated clonal diversity. Among AZD1222 vaccinees, only 5 to 7 were seropositive at baseline.

The clonotype originates from an adult who received the AZD1222 COVID-19 vaccine. Here the sequenced sample was peripheral blood, taken 28 days after the second AZD1222 dose.

The CDR3 sequence is CASSLSRTSGSVDTQYF. The CDR3 DNA reads as TGTGCCAGCAGCTTAAGCCGGACTAGCGGGAGTGTGGATACGCAGTATTTT. This chain links TRBV7-2 with TRBJ2-3; 13 nucleotides line up with TRBD2. In germline, CDR1 is SGHTA, CDR2 FQGNSA. This CDR3 contains 17 residues. V lost 2 bases, J lost 6 bases, and 8 bases stayed unmatched.